The 28 T cell receptor beta chains below were found in one sample sequenced in a study of shared clonotypes between healthy human individuals. Sequencing was performed with immunoSEQ multiplex PCR; in TCRdb, only in-frame clones are kept and a portion is missing. The repertoire has nearly 1,000,000 clones, 60% to 85% of them found once; the top ten carry approximately 1.5%. The sequencing sample was made of memory CD4+ T cells sorted from blood. Subset reported: CD45RA-negative fraction. These receptor sequences come from a man younger than 35 in good health.

This clone appeared a few times. The J gene is TRBJ1-2, the V gene TRBV7-2; D possibly corresponds to TRBD1 (5 bases). Trimming removed 0 bases from V and 1 base from J, with 12 bases in between. Germline CDR1 reads SGHTA; CDR2 reads FQGNSA. CDR3 length: 16 amino acids. The CDR3 is CASSLARVGVNYGYTF. The CDR3 DNA is TGTGCCAGCAGCTTAGCCAGGGTAGGGGTTAACTATGGCTACACCTTC.

V gene TRBV6-5 combines with J gene TRBJ2-1, with D unresolved. V shed 8 bases and J shed 0 bases, with 5 bases lying between them. This CDR3 has 12 residues. Germline V gene sequence: CDR1 MNHEY, CDR2 SVGAGI. The CDR3 sequence: CASESSYNEQFF. CDR3 sequence (DNA): TGTGCCAGCGAAAGCTCCTACAATGAGCAGTTCTTC.

The rearrangement uses TRBV5-4 and TRBJ2-7; 7 nucleotides align to TRBD2. Germline lookup yields CDR1 SGHNT and CDR2 YYREEE (reference sequence). The V segment lost 2 bases and the J segment 3 bases; nucleotides outside the gene matches: 5. The CDR3 consists of 14 residues. The CDR3 spells CASSFEGGRYEQYF. CDR3 nucleotides: TGTGCCAGCAGCTTTGAGGGAGGGCGCTACGAGCAGTACTTC.

The V and J genes are TRBV19 and TRBJ1-5; possibly TRBD1 for D (5 bases). The CDR3 covers 16 residues. Between the trimmed V and J ends, which lost 7 bases and 0 bases, there was a span of 16 bases. Germline V gene sequence: CDR1 LNHDA, CDR2 SQIVND (reference sequence). The CDR3 nucleotides are TGTGCCAGTACCTTGGGGGGTGCCCTTAGCAATCAGCCCCAGCATTTT. It is translated as CASTLGGALSNQPQHF.

This clone was detected once. This chain links TRBV14 with TRBJ1-2; no clear D gene. V lost 4 bases, J lost 3 bases, and 12 bases lay in between. CDR3 length equals 14 residues. Germline V gene sequence: CDR1 SGHDN, CDR2 FVKESK. The CDR3 coding sequence is TGTGCCAGCAGCCCCGTGACGGGCTACTATGGCTACACCTTC. This gives the protein CASSPVTGYYGYTF.

The chain recombines TRBV4-1 with TRBJ2-1; the D gene could be TRBD1 or TRBD2 (7 bases each). The CDR3 sequence is 17 residues long. V shed 0 bases and J shed 3 bases, with 15 bases lying between them. CDR1 is MGHRA and CDR2 is YSYEKL in the germline V gene. This chain's CDR3 is CASSQDSGQGGYNEQFF. CDR3 coding DNA: TGCGCCAGCAGCCAAGATAGCGGGCAGGGGGGCTACAATGAGCAGTTCTTC.

The V call is TRBV19, the J call TRBJ2-3; D remains ambiguous. The V end was cut by 6 bases, the J end by 0 bases, with 13 bases between. Per germline, CDR1 LNHDA and CDR2 SQIVND (reference sequence). The CDR3 has 15 amino acids. The CDR3 bases are TGTGCCAGTAGAGACTGGGGAACTAGCACAGATACGCAGTATTTT. This codes for CASRDWGTSTDTQYF.

V usage is TRBV10-1 and J usage is TRBJ2-3, with a possible D match to TRBD2 (5 bases). Germline CDR1 reads WNHNN; CDR2 reads SYGVQD (reference sequence). CDR3 size: 16 residues. The ends were cut back, 2 bases at V and 3 bases at J, with 15 bases in the middle. Here the CDR3 reads CASSEVRGRRTDTQYF. The CDR3 nucleotides read TGCGCCAGCAGTGAGGTGCGCGGGCGCAGGACAGATACGCAGTATTTT.

The chain recombines TRBV7-3 with TRBJ2-2; 11 bases agree with TRBD2. This CDR3 contains 17 residues. Germline CDR1 reads SGHTA; CDR2 reads FQGTGA. J gave up 4 bases and V 6 bases, and 10 bases lay outside the gene matches. The CDR3 DNA reads TGTGCCAGCAGACAAAGCGCCGGGACTAGCGGCACCGGGGAGCTGTTTTTT. Protein product: CASRQSAGTSGTGELFF.

By sample share, this clone is medium-sized. CDR3 residues: CASSLDGLAGGRATGELFF. CDR3 DNA: TGCGCCAGCAGCTTGGACGGACTAGCGGGAGGACGGGCGACCGGGGAGCTGTTTTTT. V gene TRBV5-1 combines with J gene TRBJ2-2; 14 bases align to TRBD2. CDR1 and CDR2 (germline): SGHRS, YFSETQ. With V trimmed by 0 bases and J by 5 bases, 9 bases remained unmatched. This CDR3 has 19 amino acids.

The chain employs TRBV7-8 and TRBJ2-5; 12 bases line up with TRBD2. Germline trimming cut 6 bases from V and 2 bases from J; bases unmatched to any gene: 10. Germline V gene data show CDR1 as SGHVS and CDR2 as FQNEAQ. CDR3 length: 17 amino acids. The CDR3 region has the DNA TGTGCCAGCAGTACGGGACTAGCGGGCCGGAGGCAAGAGACCCAGTACTTC. Translation: CASSTGLAGRRQETQYF.

This clone was seen only a few times. The chain couples TRBV11-2 to TRBJ2-7; D possibly corresponds to TRBD2 (5 bases). The CDR3 sequence is 15 residues long. Germline V gene lookup returns CDR1 SGHAT and CDR2 FQNNGV. V lost 1 base and J lost 3, with 13 bases in between. CDR3 region: CASSLVAGLSYEQYF. CDR3 in DNA: TGTGCCAGCAGCTTAGTCGCCGGACTGAGCTACGAGCAGTACTTC.

V usage is TRBV6-1 and J usage is TRBJ1-2; D uncertain. With 0 bases removed from V and 4 bases from J, the gap between germline ends came to 12 bases. Germline CDR1 reads MNHNS; CDR2 reads SASEGT. The CDR3 contains 15 residues. The CDR3 DNA reads as TGTGCCAGCAGTGAAGCGTCGAGAGACTTCTATGGCTACACCTTC. Translated: CASSEASRDFYGYTF.

J is TRBJ2-1 and V is TRBV2; D perhaps matches TRBD2 (6 bases). This CDR3 comprises 19 residues. V was shortened by 3 bases and J by 6 bases, with 27 bases between the two germline ends. Germline V lookup: CDR1 SNHLY, CDR2 FYNNEI. The CDR3: CASSEKGGRRRLEGNEQFF. DNA for the CDR3: TGTGCCAGCAGTGAGAAGGGAGGAAGACGGAGACTAGAAGGCAATGAGCAGTTCTTC.

The rearrangement uses TRBV2 and TRBJ2-7, with D uncertain. The CDR3 is 11 residues long. The germline V and J ends were trimmed by 8 bases and 9 bases, with 14 bases remaining between them. Germline-derived CDR1 and CDR2 are SNHLY and FYNNEI. The CDR3 DNA reads TGTGCCAGCTGTCTTCTCGGACCGCAGTACTTC. This sequence encodes CASCLLGPQYF.

This rearrangement joins TRBV5-6 to TRBJ1-6; no clear D. The germline V and J ends were trimmed by 0 bases and 0 bases, with 7 bases remaining between them. The germline V gene encodes CDR1 SGHDT and CDR2 YYEEEE. The CDR3 covers 16 residues. The CDR3 here is CASSLGANSYNSPLHF. The CDR3 DNA follows: TGTGCCAGCAGCTTGGGAGCCAACTCCTATAATTCACCCCTCCACTTT.

V and J are TRBV5-1 and TRBJ2-7; D might be TRBD1 (5 bases). V dropped 3 bases and J dropped 6 bases, with 16 bases sitting between them. Germline CDR1 and CDR2: SGHRS and YFSETQ. The CDR3 contains 14 residues. The DNA of the CDR3 is TGCGCCAGCAGCTCCTTTGGGCAGGGTGGCGAGCAGTACTTC. This sequence encodes CASSSFGQGGEQYF.

The chain couples TRBV5-1 to TRBJ2-5; tentative D call: TRBD1 (6 bases). In germline, CDR1 is SGHRS, CDR2 YFSETQ. The CDR3 covers 15 residues. V was cut by 0 bases and J by 7 bases, with 16 bases left in between. CDR3 residues: CASSLDPGTIMTQYF. DNA for the CDR3: TGCGCCAGCAGCTTGGACCCGGGGACAATCATGACCCAGTACTTC.

V usage is TRBV14 and J usage is TRBJ2-5; the D gene is possibly TRBD1 (7 bases). The germline CDR1 and CDR2 sequences are SGHDN and FVKESK. V lost 6 bases, J lost 2 bases, and 16 bases lay in between. The CDR3 covers 15 residues. The CDR3, as DNA: TGTGCCAGCAGTCAACTATCAGGGGGGCAAGAGACCCAGTACTTC. Protein product: CASSQLSGGQETQYF.

This chain connects TRBV6-5 to TRBJ1-6; D is uncertain. The V end lost 0 bases, the J end lost 5 bases, and 8 bases lay between the germline ends. The CDR3 is 15 amino acids. Germline V CDR1 and CDR2: MNHEY, SVGAGI. In DNA, the CDR3 is TGTGCCAGCAGTTACTCGTTAGGGAATAATTCACCCCTCCACTTT. It specifies CASSYSLGNNSPLHF.

This chain connects TRBV28 to TRBJ2-3, with D perhaps matching TRBD2 (7 bases). With 1 base removed from V and 4 bases from J, the gap between germline ends came to 15 bases. The V gene's germline CDR1 is MDHEN and CDR2 SYDVKM. There are 16 residues in the CDR3. CDR3 in DNA: TGTGCCAGCAGTTTATATGGGGGGGCGGCTGCAGATACGCAGTATTTT. Its protein is CASSLYGGAAADTQYF.

This clone was detected only a few times. V and J are TRBV6-5 and TRBJ1-6, with D tentatively TRBD1 (6 bases). The length of the CDR3 is 13 residues. The V end was cut by 5 bases, the J end by 9 bases, with 11 bases between. Germline V gene data show CDR1 as MNHEY and CDR2 as SVGAGI. The CDR3 sequence is CASSTRGGSPLHF. CDR3 in DNA: TGTGCCAGCAGTACCAGGGGCGGTTCACCCCTCCACTTT.

This clone was detected many times. Distinct nucleotide sequences in the sample also encode this CDR3. This chain joins TRBV10-3 and TRBJ1-1; weak D call: TRBD1 (6 bases). V lost 4 bases to trimming and J lost 2 bases, with 11 bases between them. Germline lookup yields CDR1 ENHRY and CDR2 SYGVKD. The CDR3 contains 14 residues. The CDR3 DNA reads as TGTGCCATCAGTGCGGGGGCTGCCAACACTGAAGCTTTCTTT. Translating gives CAISAGAANTEAFF.

This rearrangement joins TRBV6-1 to TRBJ1-2; the match to TRBD1 covers 10 bases. The CDR3 sequence is 16 residues long. V shed 2 bases, J shed 6 bases, and the junction held 9 bases outside the gene matches. Per the germline V gene, CDR1 is MNHNS and CDR2 is SASEGT. The CDR3 spells CASSETPGQGSHGYTF. CDR3 DNA: TGTGCCAGCAGTGAAACCCCGGGACAGGGGTCCCATGGCTACACCTTC.

This rearrangement joins TRBV7-2 to TRBJ1-6; unclear D gene. This CDR3 contains 13 residues. The germline V gene encodes CDR1 SGHTA and CDR2 FQGNSA. V was clipped by 2 bases and J by 6 bases, with 5 bases between them. The CDR3, as DNA: TGTGCCAGCAGCTTAATCGGTAATTCACCCCTCCACTTT. Protein product: CASSLIGNSPLHF.

The chain carries TRBV30 and TRBJ2-3; D may be TRBD2 (5 bases). The germline V gene has CDR1 GTSNPN and CDR2 SVGIG (reference sequence). The CDR3 spans 12 residues. The V gene lost 5 bases and the J gene lost 11 bases, with 17 bases spanning the gap. For the CDR3, the DNA is TGTGCCTGGGGTGAGCCAATCGGGGAGCAGTATTTT. As protein: CAWGEPIGEQYF.

V and J are TRBV5-8 and TRBJ2-1; 7 nucleotides agree with TRBD2. V lost 0 bases and J lost 5; bases outside the gene matches: 11. Germline CDR1 SGHTS, CDR2 YDEGEE. The CDR3 is made up of 17 amino acids. The CDR3 region is CASSLAFSSGTDNEQFF. The DNA for the CDR3 is TGTGCCAGCAGCTTGGCCTTTTCGAGCGGGACCGACAATGAGCAGTTCTTC.

The rearrangement uses TRBV2 and TRBJ1-5; TRBD1 matches 7 bases. CDR1 and CDR2 from the germline V gene are SNHLY and FYNNEI. V was clipped by 6 bases and J by 2 bases; unmatched bases: 7. This CDR3 comprises 15 residues. CDR3 nucleotide sequence: TGTGCCAGCAGGGCCGGGACAGTGGGCAATCAGCCCCAGCATTTT. Translated: CASRAGTVGNQPQHF.